This entry lists 30 T cell receptor beta chains sequenced from one sample in a study of T cell responses to AZD1222 COVID-19 vaccine. Assay: immunoSEQ multiplex PCR; the TCRdb copy retains only in-frame clones and omits some. Among 100,000 to 120,000 clones, approximately 88% were seen once, and the ten largest hold roughly 2.6%. The specimen comprised peripheral blood, sampled on day 0 of AZD1222 vaccination. The receptors shown here come from an adult in good health.

The chain couples TRBV6-6 to TRBJ2-7; D may be TRBD1 (8 bases). CDR1 and CDR2 (germline): MNHNY, SVGAGI (reference sequence). With 6 bases removed from V and 3 bases from J, the gap between germline ends came to 21 bases. CDR3 length: 16 amino acids. CDR3 DNA: TGTGCCAGCAGACCCTCAGGACAGGGAGGGGGCTACGAGCAGTACTTC. Amino acid sequence: CASRPSGQGGGYEQYF.

V and J are TRBV11-3 and TRBJ1-2, with D tentatively TRBD1 (5 bases). The V gene lost 0 bases and the J gene lost 3 bases, with 14 bases spanning the gap. Germline-derived CDR1 and CDR2 are SGHNT and YENEEA. CDR3 length: 16 amino acids. The DNA of the CDR3 is TGTGCCAGCAGCTTAGATCGCGGGAAGGGGTACTATGGCTACACCTTC. It specifies CASSLDRGKGYYGYTF.

This chain links TRBV15 with TRBJ2-7, with D possibly matching TRBD2 (6 bases). Trimming cost V 0 bases and J 5 bases, with 17 bases left between them. The CDR3 runs 16 residues. Germline CDR1 LNHNV, CDR2 YYDKDF (reference sequence). CDR3 sequence (DNA): TGTGCCACCAGCAGAGATGAGGAGACTAGTCTTCACGAGCAGTACTTC. Encoded protein: CATSRDEETSLHEQYF.

In this sample, this clone turned up a few times. This sequence joins TRBV5-1 and TRBJ1-3; 7 positions agree with TRBD1. This CDR3 has 15 residues. V lost 0 bases, J lost 7 bases, and 7 bases stayed unmatched. The germline gives CDR1 SGHRS, CDR2 YFSETQ. CDR3 in amino acids: CASSLVGQYSNTIYF. The DNA of the CDR3 is TGCGCCAGCAGCTTGGTGGGACAGTATAGCAACACCATATATTTT.

The chain carries TRBV4-2 and TRBJ2-1; 7 bases are a match to TRBD2. This CDR3 contains 14 residues. V gave up 1 base and J gave up 9 bases; unmatched junction bases: 6. CDR1 is LGHNA and CDR2 is YNFKEQ in the germline V gene. CDR3 coding DNA: TGTGCCAGCAGCCAAGGAACTAGCGCCGGTGAGCAGTTCTTC. Its protein is CASSQGTSAGEQFF.

V usage is TRBV5-4 and J usage is TRBJ2-5; D is ambiguous. V was pared by 4 bases and J by 3 bases, with 13 bases between. Germline assignment: CDR1 SGHNT and CDR2 YYREEE (reference sequence). This CDR3 has 14 amino acids. For the CDR3, the DNA is TGTGCCAGCAGCAGCGTGGGGTCGAAAGAGACCCAGTACTTC. Translating gives CASSSVGSKETQYF.

The chain employs TRBV20-1 and TRBJ1-1, with unresolved D. Germline V gene sequence: CDR1 DFQATT, CDR2 SNEGSKA (reference sequence). CDR3 length: 10 residues. V was shortened by 0 bases and J by 6 bases, with 2 bases between the two germline ends. The CDR3 region is CSAREPEAFF. The CDR3 DNA reads TGCAGTGCTAGAGAACCTGAAGCTTTCTTT.

The chain recombines TRBV6-2 or TRBV6-3 with TRBJ2-5, with 11 nucleotides matching TRBD2. J lost 0 bases, V lost 6 bases, and 12 bases had no gene match. The CDR3 runs 18 residues. CDR1 is MNHEY and CDR2 is SVGEGT in the germline V gene. The DNA of the CDR3 is TGTGCCAGCAGCCCCCTAGCGGGAGGCCATAATTACCAAGAGACCCAGTACTTC. Encoded protein: CASSPLAGGHNYQETQYF.

The V and J genes are TRBV28 and TRBJ2-7, with D perhaps TRBD2 (5 bases). V was clipped by 5 bases and J by 2 bases, with 16 bases between them. The CDR3 runs 15 residues. Germline-derived CDR1 and CDR2 are MDHEN and SYDVKM. The CDR3 nucleotides read TGTGCCAGCAGTCCTAGCCGACGGTTCACCTACGAGCAGTACTTC. Its translation: CASSPSRRFTYEQYF.

This clone showed up just a few times. This sequence joins TRBV18 and TRBJ1-3, with TRBD1 matching over 7 bases. This CDR3 contains 14 residues. The ends lost 2 bases at V and 4 bases at J; junction bases unmatched: 2. The germline V gene has CDR1 KGHSH and CDR2 LQKENI. CDR3 bases: TGTGCCAGCTCACCAGGGACAGCGGGAAACACCATATATTTT. Its translation is CASSPGTAGNTIYF.

The genes are TRBV6-5 and TRBJ1-1; possibly TRBD1 for D (6 bases). Per germline, CDR1 MNHEY and CDR2 SVGAGI. V lost 6 bases, J lost 1 base, and 12 bases lay in between. CDR3 size: 14 residues. The CDR3 region has the DNA TGTGCCAGCAGCCTTTCGACAGGGAACACTGAAGCTTTCTTT. Its translation: CASSLSTGNTEAFF.

This clone was detected a few times. The same CDR3 arises from other DNA sequences in this sample as well. The chain couples TRBV10-1 to TRBJ1-1; D gene uncertain. Trimming took 5 bases from V and 5 from J, leaving 12 bases between them. Germline V CDR1 and CDR2: WNHNN, SYGVQD (reference sequence). The CDR3 contains 13 residues. The DNA for the CDR3 is TGCGCCAGCAGTTGGGGAGGAGGAACTGAAGCTTTCTTT. It yields the protein CASSWGGGTEAFF.

This chain joins TRBV9 and TRBJ1-2; TRBD1 aligns across 11 bases. CDR1 is SGDLS, CDR2 YYNGEE, per germline. This CDR3 comprises 15 residues. With 3 bases clipped from V and 3 bases from J, the junction kept 4 bases outside the gene matches. CDR3 sequence reads: CASSGTGGADYGYTF. CDR3 in DNA: TGTGCCAGCAGCGGGACAGGGGGCGCGGACTATGGCTACACCTTC. The variable domain in full, completed from reference TRBV9 and TRBJ1-2, reads DSGVTQTPKHLITATGQRVTLRCSPRSGDLSVYWYQQSLDQGLQFLIQYYNGEERAKGNILERFSAQQFPDLHSELNLSSLELGDSALYFCASSGTGGADYGYTFGSGTRLTVV.

The genes are TRBV14 and TRBJ2-1, with unresolved D. The ends were cut back, 0 bases at V and 2 bases at J, with 11 bases in the middle. The CDR3 runs 16 residues. Germline V gene data show CDR1 as SGHDN and CDR2 as FVKESK. CDR3 sequence reads: CASSQEAGFAYNEQFF. In nucleotides, the CDR3 is TGTGCCAGCAGCCAAGAGGCCGGGTTCGCCTACAATGAGCAGTTCTTC.

The chain combines TRBV6-5 with TRBJ2-3, with D maybe TRBD1 (5 bases). V shed 4 bases and J shed 7 bases, with 9 bases lying between them. Germline values: CDR1 MNHEY, CDR2 SVGAGI. The CDR3 is 12 amino acids. The chain's CDR3 is CASSSGFNTQYF. In nucleotides, the CDR3 is TGTGCCAGCAGTTCAGGGTTTAATACGCAGTATTTT.

CDR3 in amino acids: CASSLAVGRQETQYF. The CDR3 DNA sequence: TGCGCCAGCAGCTTGGCCGTGGGGCGCCAAGAGACCCAGTACTTC. The chain employs TRBV5-1 and TRBJ2-5, with D perhaps matching TRBD1 (5 bases). The germline V gene has CDR1 SGHRS and CDR2 YFSETQ. V shed 0 bases and J shed 1 base, with 10 bases lying between them. The length of the CDR3 is 15 residues.

This clone has only a few counts. The chain joins TRBV4-3 to TRBJ2-5; maybe TRBD2 (7 bases). With 2 bases removed from V and 1 base from J, the gap between germline ends came to 14 bases. CDR1 is LGHNA, CDR2 YSLEER, per germline. CDR3 size: 16 residues. The CDR3 bases are TGCGCCAGCAGCCAAAATTCCGGGGGGCTCCAAGAGACCCAGTACTTC. Its protein product is CASSQNSGGLQETQYF.

For the CDR3, the DNA is TGCGCCAGCAGCTCCCAGGGGGTCCAAGAGACCCAGTACTTC. It translates to CASSSQGVQETQYF. This chain uses TRBV5-1 with TRBJ2-5; 7 bases fit TRBD1. Germline CDR1 and CDR2: SGHRS and YFSETQ. Trimming cost V 3 bases and J 1 base; bases outside gene matches: 3. The length of the CDR3 is 14 residues.

The table lists this clone with a count of one. This sequence joins TRBV6-5 and TRBJ1-1; D perhaps matches TRBD1 (5 bases). V lost 3 bases, J lost 3 bases, and 11 bases lay in between. There are 14 residues in the CDR3. CDR1 MNHEY and CDR2 SVGAGI come from the germline V gene. CDR3 nucleotide sequence: TGTGCCAGCAGTTATTCGCTAGGGGACACTGAAGCTTTCTTT. It codes for CASSYSLGDTEAFF.

V is TRBV30 and J is TRBJ1-1, with TRBD1 matching over 8 bases. This CDR3 region has 15 residues. The germline V gene encodes CDR1 GTSNPN and CDR2 SVGIG (reference sequence). V dropped 0 bases and J dropped 1; count of bases not matched to a gene: 4. The CDR3 protein is CAWSVGGQGNTEAFF. As DNA, the CDR3 is TGTGCCTGGAGTGTAGGCGGACAGGGGAACACTGAAGCTTTCTTT.

The chain has TRBV7-9 and TRBJ1-3; D call uncertain. CDR1 SEHNR and CDR2 FQNEAQ come from the germline V gene (reference sequence). The V end lost 5 bases, the J end lost 4 bases, and 12 bases lay between the germline ends. This CDR3 comprises 14 residues. The CDR3 region is CASSDSLMGNTIYF. CDR3 nucleotide sequence: TGTGCCAGCAGCGATTCTCTTATGGGAAACACCATATATTTT.

This clone was detected once. The rearrangement uses TRBV18 and TRBJ2-5; D is undetermined. This CDR3 has 13 amino acids. Trimming shortened V by 1 base and J by 5 bases, and 8 bases separated the two germline ends. Germline CDR1 KGHSH, CDR2 LQKENI. CDR3 in amino acids: CASSPLGLETQYF. In DNA, the CDR3 is TGTGCCAGCTCACCACTAGGGTTGGAGACCCAGTACTTC.

This clone was recorded once. Written as DNA, the CDR3 is TGTGCCAGCAGTGAAGGTTACCCTGGGGGCTACACCTTC. Its protein is CASSEGYPGGYTF. This rearrangement joins TRBV6-1 to TRBJ1-2; D is ambiguous. The CDR3 spans 13 residues. The V gene lost 1 base and the J gene lost 8 bases, with 11 bases spanning the gap. The germline V gene encodes CDR1 MNHNS and CDR2 SASEGT.

The chain has TRBV7-9 and TRBJ2-2, with TRBD1 as a possible D gene (5 bases). CDR1 is SEHNR, CDR2 FQNEAQ, per germline (reference sequence). This CDR3 is 13 amino acids long. The V end was cut by 5 bases, the J end by 3 bases, with 7 bases between. The CDR3: CASSDSDTGELFF. The CDR3, as DNA: TGTGCCAGCAGCGACAGTGACACCGGGGAGCTGTTTTTT.

The rearrangement links TRBV6-5 to TRBJ1-2, with TRBD1 as a possible D gene (5 bases). Between the trimmed V and J ends, which lost 6 bases and 4 bases, there was a span of 15 bases. The CDR3 loop spans 14 amino acids. Germline CDR1 and CDR2: MNHEY and SVGAGI. CDR3 nucleotide sequence: TGTGCCAGCAGCCTCCTTCAGGGTACCTATGGCTACACCTTC. The encoded protein is CASSLLQGTYGYTF.

V is TRBV2 and J is TRBJ2-7, with D unresolved. The CDR3 runs 12 residues. The V gene lost 4 bases and the J gene lost 5 bases, with 9 bases spanning the gap. Germline V lookup: CDR1 SNHLY, CDR2 FYNNEI. Written as DNA, the CDR3 is TGTGCCAGCAGTGTAGTGGTCGACGAGCAGTACTTC. Translating gives CASSVVVDEQYF. Full variable domain (remainder filled in from reference TRBV2 and TRBJ2-7): EPEVTQTPSHQVTQMGQEVILRCVPISNHLYFYWYRQILGQKVEFLVSFYNNEISEKSEIFDDQFSVERPDGSNFTLKIRSTKLEDSAMYFCASSVVVDEQYFGPGTRLTVT.

The chain recombines TRBV5-4 with TRBJ2-7; possible D gene TRBD1, 5 bases. Germline values: CDR1 SGHNT, CDR2 YYREEE (reference sequence). Trimming stripped 0 bases from V and 5 bases from J, with 6 bases between. The CDR3 length is 12 residues. The CDR3 sequence: CASSLVRDEQYF. The CDR3 DNA reads TGTGCCAGCAGCTTGGTCAGGGACGAGCAGTACTTC.

The chain is built from TRBV27 and TRBJ2-6; D unclear. CDR1 is MNHEY and CDR2 is SMNVEV in the germline V gene (reference sequence). The CDR3 is 19 amino acids. V shed 0 bases and J shed 0 bases, with 15 bases lying between them. The CDR3 sequence: CASSLSIEPTTSGANVLTF. The CDR3 nucleotides are TGTGCCAGCAGTTTATCGATAGAACCTACCACCTCTGGGGCCAACGTCCTGACTTTC.

The V and J genes are TRBV18 and TRBJ1-1; D is perhaps TRBD1 (5 bases). Germline V gene data show CDR1 as KGHSH and CDR2 as LQKENI. Trimming left V 5 bases short and J 1 base short, with 8 bases between. The CDR3 totals 13 residues. The CDR3 is CASSITGNTEAFF. The CDR3 region has the DNA TGTGCCAGCTCAATAACAGGGAACACTGAAGCTTTCTTT.

The gene calls are TRBV13 and TRBJ2-7; 7 bases map to TRBD1. The CDR3 is 14 amino acids. Germline CDR1 reads PRHDT; CDR2 reads FYEKMQ (reference sequence). V trimming: 1 base; J trimming: 3 bases; junction bases outside the gene matches: 3. CDR3 sequence (DNA): TGTGCCAGCAGCTTAGCCAGGGACAGCTACGAGCAGTACTTC. It yields the protein CASSLARDSYEQYF.